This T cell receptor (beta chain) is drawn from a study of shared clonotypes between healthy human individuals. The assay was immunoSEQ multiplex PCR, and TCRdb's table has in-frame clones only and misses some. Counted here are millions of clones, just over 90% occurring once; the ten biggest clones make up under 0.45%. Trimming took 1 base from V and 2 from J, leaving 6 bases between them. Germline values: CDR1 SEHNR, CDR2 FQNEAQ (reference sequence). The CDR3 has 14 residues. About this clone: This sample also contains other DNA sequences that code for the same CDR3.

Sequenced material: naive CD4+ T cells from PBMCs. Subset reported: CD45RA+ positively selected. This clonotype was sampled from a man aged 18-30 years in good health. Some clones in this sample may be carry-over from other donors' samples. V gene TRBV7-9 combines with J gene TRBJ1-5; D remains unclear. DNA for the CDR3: TGTGCCAGCAGCTTAGGACGTGGCAATCAGCCCCAGCATTTT. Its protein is CASSLGRGNQPQHF.